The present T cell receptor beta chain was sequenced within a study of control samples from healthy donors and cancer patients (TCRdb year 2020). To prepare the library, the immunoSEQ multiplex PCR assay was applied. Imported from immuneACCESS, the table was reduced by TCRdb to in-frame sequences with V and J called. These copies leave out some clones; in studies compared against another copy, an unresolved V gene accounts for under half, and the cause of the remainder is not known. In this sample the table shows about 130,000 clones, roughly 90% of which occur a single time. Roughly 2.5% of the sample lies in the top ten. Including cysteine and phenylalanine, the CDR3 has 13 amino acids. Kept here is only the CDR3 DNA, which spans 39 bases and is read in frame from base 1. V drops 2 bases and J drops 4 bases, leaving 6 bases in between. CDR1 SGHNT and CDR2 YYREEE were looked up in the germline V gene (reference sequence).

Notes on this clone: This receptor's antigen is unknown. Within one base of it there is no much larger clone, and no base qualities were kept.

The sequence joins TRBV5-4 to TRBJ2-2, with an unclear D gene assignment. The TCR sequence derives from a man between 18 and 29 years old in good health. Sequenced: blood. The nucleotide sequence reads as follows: TGTGCCAGCAGCTTAAGGTTCACCGGGGAGCTGTTTTTT. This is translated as CASSLRFTGELFF. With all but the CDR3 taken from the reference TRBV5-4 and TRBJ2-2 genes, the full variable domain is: ETGVTQSPTHLIKTRGQQVTLRCSSQSGHNTVSWYQQALGQGPQFIFQYYREEENGRGNFPPRFSGLQFPNYSSELNVNALELDDSALYLCASSLRFTGELFFGEGSRLTVL.